This entry lists 22 T cell receptor beta chains sequenced from one sample in a study of blood T cell repertoires in COVID-19. TCRdb keeps only in-frame clones here, not all; method: immunoSEQ multiplex PCR. Of 65,000 to 75,000 clones in the sample, roughly 84% were seen once. Sequencing used peripheral blood. The source of these receptors is a woman over 75 with active or convalescent COVID-19.

The chain is built from TRBV11-2 and TRBJ1-4, with 8 bases matching TRBD1. Germline lookup yields CDR1 SGHAT and CDR2 FQNNGV. The CDR3 totals 15 residues. V lost 6 bases, J lost 3 bases, and 6 bases stayed unmatched. The CDR3 DNA reads TGTGCCAGCAGGCGGTCGACAGGGGCTAATGAAAAACTGTTTTTT. This translates into CASRRSTGANEKLFF.

The CDR3 sequence is CATSRGTGGVSPLHF. The CDR3 nucleotides read TGTGCCACCAGCAGAGGGACAGGGGGGGTTTCACCCCTCCACTTT. This rearrangement joins TRBV15 to TRBJ1-6; 10 bases are a match to TRBD1. CDR1 and CDR2 from the germline V gene are LNHNV and YYDKDF (reference sequence). After removal of 1 base from V and 9 bases from J, the junction contained 3 bases not matched to a gene. The CDR3 totals 15 residues.

This chain's CDR3 is CASSLDGNQPQHF. The CDR3 DNA is TGTGCCAGCAGCTTAGACGGTAATCAGCCCCAGCATTTT. The chain combines TRBV7-9 with TRBJ1-5; no clear D gene. Germline CDR1 SEHNR, CDR2 FQNEAQ (reference sequence). With 1 base removed from V and 4 bases from J, the gap between germline ends came to 5 bases. The CDR3 is 13 amino acids.

The genes are TRBV7-2 and TRBJ2-5; 14 positions agree with TRBD2. With 5 bases clipped from V and 10 bases from J, the junction kept 12 bases outside the gene matches. This CDR3 is 16 amino acids long. Germline CDR1 is SGHTA and CDR2 is FQGNSA. CDR3 sequence reads: CASSENRLAGGLRQYF. CDR3 coding DNA: TGTGCCAGCAGCGAAAACCGACTAGCGGGGGGGCTTCGCCAGTACTTC.

This chain joins TRBV19 and TRBJ2-7, with a tentative D call TRBD2 (6 bases). CDR1 and CDR2 from the germline V gene are LNHDA and SQIVND (reference sequence). The length of the CDR3 is 14 residues. Trimming took 6 bases from V and 1 from J, leaving 13 bases between them. The CDR3 DNA reads TGTGCCAGTAGCCTGAAGGGAGGTTCCTACGAGCAGTACTTC. Protein: CASSLKGGSYEQYF.

The V and J genes are TRBV19 and TRBJ2-3, with D possibly TRBD2 on 7 matching bases. From germline, CDR1 is LNHDA and CDR2 SQIVND (reference sequence). The CDR3 length is 15 residues. Trimming stripped 6 bases from V and 5 bases from J, with 18 bases between. DNA for the CDR3: TGTGCCAGTAGGAACCTTGGCGGGGGCATAGATACGCAGTATTTT. Its protein is CASRNLGGGIDTQYF.

This chain connects TRBV7-2 to TRBJ2-1; 9 bases align to TRBD2. Per germline, CDR1 SGHTA and CDR2 FQGNSA. CDR3 length: 14 residues. J gave up 5 bases and V 7 bases, and 6 bases lay outside the gene matches. This CDR3 reads CASTQAGGHNEQFF. CDR3 nucleotides: TGTGCCAGCACACAAGCGGGGGGCCACAATGAGCAGTTCTTC.

The V and J genes are TRBV5-4 and TRBJ2-1; tentative D call: TRBD1 (5 bases). The germline V gene has CDR1 SGHNT and CDR2 YYREEE (reference sequence). V lost 2 bases and J lost 4, with 13 bases in between. This CDR3 has 15 residues. This CDR3 reads CASSFSRAGYNEQFF. CDR3 sequence (DNA): TGTGCCAGCAGCTTCTCCAGGGCAGGGTACAATGAGCAGTTCTTC.

V gene TRBV11-2 combines with J gene TRBJ1-2; perhaps TRBD1 as D (6 bases). The germline gives CDR1 SGHAT, CDR2 FQNNGV. Deletions cut 3 bases from V and 1 base from J, with 12 bases between. CDR3 length equals 15 residues. The DNA for the CDR3 is TGTGCCAGCAGCTTTGTTCAGGGGCTTAACTATGGCTACACCTTC. Translation gives CASSFVQGLNYGYTF. Drawing the rest from reference TRBV11-2 and TRBJ1-2, the complete variable domain is EAGVAQSPRYKIIEKRQSVAFWCNPISGHATLYWYQQILGQGPKLLIQFQNNGVVDDSQLPKDRFSAERLKGVDSTLKIQPAKLEDSAVYLCASSFVQGLNYGYTFGSGTRLTVV.

The CDR3 loop is CASSREVRETQYF. The CDR3 DNA is TGTGCCAGCAGCCGCGAGGTCAGAGAGACCCAGTACTTC. The chain carries TRBV7-8 and TRBJ2-5; no clear D. Trimming pared 5 bases from V and 4 bases from J, leaving 11 bases between. The CDR3 is made up of 13 amino acids. Per germline, CDR1 SGHVS and CDR2 FQNEAQ. Based on the CDR3 plus reference TRBV7-8 and TRBJ2-5, the full variable domain is GAGVSQSPRYKVAKRGQDVALRCDPISGHVSLFWYQQALGQGPEFLTYFQNEAQLDKSGLPSDRFFAERPEGSVSTLKIQRTQQEDSAVYLCASSREVRETQYFGPGTRLLVL.

The J gene is TRBJ2-2, the V gene TRBV9, with 7 bases lining up with TRBD1. CDR3 size: 16 residues. Trimming at V came to 4 bases and at J to 2 bases, leaving 8 bases not matched to a gene. In germline, CDR1 is SGDLS, CDR2 YYNGEE. The CDR3 protein is CASSPRQGINTGELFF. CDR3 coding DNA: TGTGCCAGCAGCCCGAGACAGGGAATCAACACCGGGGAGCTGTTTTTT.

As DNA, the CDR3 is TGTGCCAGCAGTTACTTACAATTCGGGGGACAGGGTCACGAGCAGTACTTC. Residues: CASSYLQFGGQGHEQYF. This chain uses TRBV6-2 or TRBV6-3 with TRBJ2-7, with 9 bases matching TRBD1. The CDR3 is 17 residues long. The junction had 12 bases not matched to a gene; V was cut back by 1 base and J by 5 bases. CDR1 is MNHEY and CDR2 is SVGEGT in the germline V gene.

V usage is TRBV7-2 and J usage is TRBJ2-7; D possibly corresponds to TRBD1 (5 bases). Per the germline V gene, CDR1 is SGHTA and CDR2 is FQGNSA. Trimming took 5 bases from V and 7 from J, leaving 21 bases between them. This CDR3 contains 15 residues. CDR3 DNA sequence: TGTGCCAGCAGCGGGCCGACGACAGCGTCCGGAGAGCAGTACTTC. Protein sequence: CASSGPTTASGEQYF.

This clone has a handful of counts. The chain combines TRBV20-1 with TRBJ2-7; tentative D call: TRBD2 (6 bases). Per germline, CDR1 DFQATT and CDR2 SNEGSKA (reference sequence). The CDR3 is made up of 16 amino acids. V lost 3 bases, J lost 2 bases, and 20 bases lay in between. The CDR3 DNA reads TGCAGTGCTAGTAACGGGTCCCGGGACTCCACCTACGAGCAGTACTTC. This translates into CSASNGSRDSTYEQYF.

This clone was seen a few times. The chain couples TRBV4-1 to TRBJ1-3; no reliable D call. Germline CDR1 is MGHRA and CDR2 is YSYEKL. Trimming removed 5 bases from V and 8 bases from J, with 13 bases in between. The CDR3 is 13 residues long. The CDR3 reads CASSAVGGYTIYF. The CDR3 bases are TGCGCCAGCAGCGCCGTGGGAGGCTACACCATATATTTT.

This clone was found once. The gene calls are TRBV6-6 and TRBJ1-1; D is possibly TRBD1 (5 bases). Germline V gene data show CDR1 as MNHNY and CDR2 as SVGAGI (reference sequence). This CDR3 comprises 13 residues. Trimming left V 6 bases short and J 7 bases short, with 15 bases between. This CDR3 reads CASSPSVGGEAFF. The CDR3 DNA sequence: TGTGCCAGCAGCCCATCGGTGGGGGGTGAAGCTTTCTTT.

The V call is TRBV7-3, the J call TRBJ2-7, with a possible D match to TRBD1 (8 bases). With 1 base removed from V and 6 bases from J, the gap between germline ends came to 10 bases. This CDR3 region has 13 residues. CDR1 is SGHTA and CDR2 is FQGTGA in the germline V gene. CDR3 loop: CASSLNRGGEQYF. CDR3 bases: TGTGCCAGCAGCTTAAACAGGGGGGGCGAGCAGTACTTC.

The rearrangement links TRBV6-2 or TRBV6-3 to TRBJ1-5; D is unclear. Per germline, CDR1 MNHEY and CDR2 SVGEGT. V lost 4 bases and J 6 bases, leaving 10 bases between the germline ends. There are 13 residues in the CDR3. The CDR3 protein is CASSWAIGQPQHF. The DNA for the CDR3 is TGTGCCAGCAGTTGGGCAATCGGTCAGCCCCAGCATTTT.

The rearrangement links TRBV4-1 to TRBJ1-2; no firm D call. V lost 0 bases and J lost 2, with 13 bases in between. CDR1 is MGHRA, CDR2 YSYEKL, per germline. This CDR3 has 16 residues. The CDR3 nucleotides are TGCGCCAGCAGCCAAGATAATCGTGGCAGGAACTATGGCTACACCTTC. As protein: CASSQDNRGRNYGYTF.

The chain uses TRBV2 and TRBJ2-1, with 11 bases that match TRBD1. The CDR3 is 13 residues long. Germline CDR1 is SNHLY and CDR2 is FYNNEI. After removal of 11 bases from V and 4 bases from J, the junction contained 4 bases not matched to a gene. The CDR3 DNA follows: TGTGCCTGCGGACAGGGGGCTTACAATGAGCAGTTCTTC. Encoded protein: CACGQGAYNEQFF.

The rearrangement joins TRBV2 to TRBJ2-7, with TRBD1 matching 8 bases. Germline CDR1 reads SNHLY; CDR2 reads FYNNEI. Unmatched junction bases numbered 12, after V lost 3 bases and J lost 11 bases. This CDR3 is 14 amino acids long. The chain's CDR3 is CASSDDDRGRREYF. CDR3 DNA: TGTGCCAGCAGTGATGATGACAGGGGACGTCGGGAGTACTTC.

Written as DNA, the CDR3 is TGTGCCACCAGTGATTTGAAAGAGGGGACAGGGTTAGTCTACGAGCAGTACTTC. It translates to CATSDLKEGTGLVYEQYF. The chain uses TRBV24-1 and TRBJ2-7, with 9 bases matching TRBD1. The CDR3 is 18 amino acids. Trimming at V came to 0 bases and at J to 3 bases, leaving 11 bases not matched to a gene. Germline values: CDR1 KGHDR, CDR2 SFDVKD.